The clone carrying this T cell receptor (beta chain) showed up many times. The PBMCs were sourced from fresh peripheral blood (approximately 9 ml). Germline lookup yields CDR1 ENHRY and CDR2 SYGVKD. The CDR3 loop spans 12 amino acids. The investigators amplified TCR beta CDR3 regions from RNA transcripts. A first-round RT-PCR of the TCR CDR3 used the HTBI primer set. Each CDR3 protein is one row after TCRdb ran MiXCR on the multiplex PCR reads. The table has 450,000 to 550,000 distinct CDR3 sequences, about 24% seen once. This entry belongs to a study of T cells in Graves' hyperthyroidism and ophthalmopathy. In the study overall: Peripheral blood was taken when the disease was first diagnosed, before any treatment began.

The receptor's source is a young woman with Graves' ophthalmopathy. The rearrangement uses TRBV10-3 and TRBJ2-7; 11 bases are a match to TRBD1. Specimen: blood. The CDR3, as DNA: TGTTCAGGAGGGACAGGGGGCTACGAGCAGTACTTC. Residues: CSGGTGGYEQYF.